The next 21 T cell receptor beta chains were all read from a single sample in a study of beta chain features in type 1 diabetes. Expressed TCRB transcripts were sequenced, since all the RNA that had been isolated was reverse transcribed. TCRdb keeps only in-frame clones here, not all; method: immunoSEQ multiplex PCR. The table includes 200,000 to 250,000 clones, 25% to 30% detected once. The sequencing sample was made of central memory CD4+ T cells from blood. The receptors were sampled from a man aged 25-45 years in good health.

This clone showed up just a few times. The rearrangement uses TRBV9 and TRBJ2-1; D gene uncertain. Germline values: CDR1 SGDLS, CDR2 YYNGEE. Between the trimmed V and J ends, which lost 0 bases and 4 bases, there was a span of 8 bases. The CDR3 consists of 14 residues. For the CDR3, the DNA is TGTGCCAGCAGCGTAGGGAACCGGTACAATGAGCAGTTCTTC. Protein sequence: CASSVGNRYNEQFF.

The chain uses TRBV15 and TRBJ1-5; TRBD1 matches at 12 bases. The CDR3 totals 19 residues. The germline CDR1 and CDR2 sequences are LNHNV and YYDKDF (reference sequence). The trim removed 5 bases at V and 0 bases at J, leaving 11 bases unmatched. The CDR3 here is CATSDKSGTGGLSNQPQHF. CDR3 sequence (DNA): TGTGCCACCAGCGACAAGAGCGGGACAGGGGGCCTTAGCAATCAGCCCCAGCATTTT.

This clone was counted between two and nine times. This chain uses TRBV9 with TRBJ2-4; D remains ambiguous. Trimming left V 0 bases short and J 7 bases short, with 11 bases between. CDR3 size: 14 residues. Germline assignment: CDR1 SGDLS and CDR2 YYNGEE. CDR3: CASSVGRVDNIQYF. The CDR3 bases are TGTGCCAGCAGCGTAGGAAGAGTCGATAACATTCAGTACTTC.

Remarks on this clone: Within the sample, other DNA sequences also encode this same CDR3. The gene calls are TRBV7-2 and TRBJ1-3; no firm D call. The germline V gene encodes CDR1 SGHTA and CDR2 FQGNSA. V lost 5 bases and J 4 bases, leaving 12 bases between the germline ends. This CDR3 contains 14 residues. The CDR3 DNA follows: TGTGCCAGCAGCGCGATGGGTTCGGGAAACACCATATATTTT. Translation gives CASSAMGSGNTIYF.

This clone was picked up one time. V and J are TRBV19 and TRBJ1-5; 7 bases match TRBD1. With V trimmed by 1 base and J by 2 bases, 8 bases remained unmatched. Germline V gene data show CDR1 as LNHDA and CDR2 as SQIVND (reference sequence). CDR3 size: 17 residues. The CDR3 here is CASSIAGTGDGNQPQHF. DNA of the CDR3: TGTGCCAGTAGTATAGCTGGCACAGGGGATGGCAATCAGCCCCAGCATTTT.

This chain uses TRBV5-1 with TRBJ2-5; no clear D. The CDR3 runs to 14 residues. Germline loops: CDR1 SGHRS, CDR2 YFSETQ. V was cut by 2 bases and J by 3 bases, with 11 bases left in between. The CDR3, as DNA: TGCGCCAGCAGCTTAGGCCCCCAAGAAGAGACCCAGTACTTC. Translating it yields CASSLGPQEETQYF.

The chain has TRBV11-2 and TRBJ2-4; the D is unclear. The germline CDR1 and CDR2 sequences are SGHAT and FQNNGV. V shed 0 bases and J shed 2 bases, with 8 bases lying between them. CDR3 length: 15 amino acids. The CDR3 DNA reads TGTGCCAGCAGCTTAGAGTATAGCTCCAAAAACATTCAGTACTTC. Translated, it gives CASSLEYSSKNIQYF. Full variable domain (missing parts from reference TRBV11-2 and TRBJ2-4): EAGVAQSPRYKIIEKRQSVAFWCNPISGHATLYWYQQILGQGPKLLIQFQNNGVVDDSQLPKDRFSAERLKGVDSTLKIQPAKLEDSAVYLCASSLEYSSKNIQYFGAGTRLSVL.

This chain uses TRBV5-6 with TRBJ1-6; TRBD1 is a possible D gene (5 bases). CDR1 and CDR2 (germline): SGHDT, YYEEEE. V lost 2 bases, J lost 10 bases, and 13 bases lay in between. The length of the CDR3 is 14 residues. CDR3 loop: CASSFQGLGSPLHF. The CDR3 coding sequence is TGTGCCAGCAGCTTTCAGGGATTAGGATCACCCCTCCACTTT.

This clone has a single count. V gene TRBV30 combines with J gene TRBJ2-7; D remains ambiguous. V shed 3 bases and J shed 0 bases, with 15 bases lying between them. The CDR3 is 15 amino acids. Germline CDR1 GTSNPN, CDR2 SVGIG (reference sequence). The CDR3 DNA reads TGTGCCTGGAGAGCTAAAAAGGCGTCCTCCTACGAGCAGTACTTC. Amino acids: CAWRAKKASSYEQYF.

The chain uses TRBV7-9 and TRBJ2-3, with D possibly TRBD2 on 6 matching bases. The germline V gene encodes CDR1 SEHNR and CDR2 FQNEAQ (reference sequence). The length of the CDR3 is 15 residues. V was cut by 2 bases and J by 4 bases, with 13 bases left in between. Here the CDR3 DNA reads TGTGCCAGCAGCTTATTGCAGGGAGGCGCAGATACGCAGTATTTT. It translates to CASSLLQGGADTQYF.

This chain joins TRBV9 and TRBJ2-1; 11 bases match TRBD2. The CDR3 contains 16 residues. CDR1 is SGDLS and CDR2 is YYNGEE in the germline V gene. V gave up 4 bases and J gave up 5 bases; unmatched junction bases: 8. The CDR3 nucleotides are TGTGCCAGCAGCTTGAGAACTAGCGGGGGTAACAATGAGCAGTTCTTC. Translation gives CASSLRTSGGNNEQFF.

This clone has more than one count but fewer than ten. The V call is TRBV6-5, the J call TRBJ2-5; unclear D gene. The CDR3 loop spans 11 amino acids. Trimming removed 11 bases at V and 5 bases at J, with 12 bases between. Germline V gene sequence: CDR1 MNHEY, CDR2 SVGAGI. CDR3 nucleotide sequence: TGTGCCGTATTGGGGAAGGAGACCCAGTACTTC. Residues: CAVLGKETQYF.

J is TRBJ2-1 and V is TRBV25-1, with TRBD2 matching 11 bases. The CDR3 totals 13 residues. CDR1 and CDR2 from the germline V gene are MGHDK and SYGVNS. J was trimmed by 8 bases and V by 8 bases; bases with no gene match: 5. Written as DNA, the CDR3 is TGTGCCAGCGTCGGGACTAGCGGATATGAGCAGTTCTTC. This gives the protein CASVGTSGYEQFF.

The CDR3, as DNA: TGTGCCAGCAGCTTTGCAGGGGATAATTCACCCCTCCACTTT. Translating gives CASSFAGDNSPLHF. The J gene is TRBJ1-6, the V gene TRBV7-9, with a possible D match to TRBD1 (6 bases). V shed 3 bases and J shed 5 bases, with 8 bases lying between them. This CDR3 spans 14 amino acids. Germline values: CDR1 SEHNR, CDR2 FQNEAQ (reference sequence).

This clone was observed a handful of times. The CDR3 DNA is TGTGCCCACGGCGACGACTATAATTCACCCCTCCACTTT. It yields the protein CAHGDDYNSPLHF. V is TRBV30 and J is TRBJ1-6; D is uncertain. Germline V CDR1 and CDR2: GTSNPN, SVGIG (reference sequence). V lost 8 bases and J 3 bases, leaving 11 bases between the germline ends. The CDR3 extends over 13 amino acids.

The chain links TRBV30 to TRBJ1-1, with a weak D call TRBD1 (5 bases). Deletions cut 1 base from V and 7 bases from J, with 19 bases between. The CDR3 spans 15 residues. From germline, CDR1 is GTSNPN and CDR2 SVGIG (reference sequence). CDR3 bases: TGTGCCTGGAGTGCGGGCTTCAAGGGACGAAATGAAGCTTTCTTT. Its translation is CAWSAGFKGRNEAFF.

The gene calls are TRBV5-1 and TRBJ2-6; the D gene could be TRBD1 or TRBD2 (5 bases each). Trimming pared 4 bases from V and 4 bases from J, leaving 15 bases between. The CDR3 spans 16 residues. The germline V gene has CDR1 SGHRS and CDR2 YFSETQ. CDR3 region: CASSLGPGTGANVLTF. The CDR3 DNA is TGCGCCAGCAGCCTAGGGCCGGGGACCGGGGCCAACGTCCTGACTTTC.

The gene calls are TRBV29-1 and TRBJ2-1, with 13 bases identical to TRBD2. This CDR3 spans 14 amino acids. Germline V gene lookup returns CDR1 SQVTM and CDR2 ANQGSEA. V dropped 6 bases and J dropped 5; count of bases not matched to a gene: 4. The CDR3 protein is CSVLGTSGNNEQFF. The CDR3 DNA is TGCAGCGTCCTCGGGACTAGCGGGAACAATGAGCAGTTCTTC.

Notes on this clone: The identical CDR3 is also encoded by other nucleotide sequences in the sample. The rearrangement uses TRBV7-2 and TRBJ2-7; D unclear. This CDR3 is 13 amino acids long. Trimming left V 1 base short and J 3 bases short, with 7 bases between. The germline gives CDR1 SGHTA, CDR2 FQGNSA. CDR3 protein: CASSLDRSYEQYF. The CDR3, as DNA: TGTGCCAGCAGCTTAGACCGGAGCTACGAGCAGTACTTC.

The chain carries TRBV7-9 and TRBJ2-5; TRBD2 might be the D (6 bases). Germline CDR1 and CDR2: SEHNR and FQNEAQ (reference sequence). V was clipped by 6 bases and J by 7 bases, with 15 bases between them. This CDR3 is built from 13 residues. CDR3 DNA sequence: TGTGCCAGCAGTTCTTACGAGGGAGGGACCCAGTACTTC. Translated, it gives CASSSYEGGTQYF.

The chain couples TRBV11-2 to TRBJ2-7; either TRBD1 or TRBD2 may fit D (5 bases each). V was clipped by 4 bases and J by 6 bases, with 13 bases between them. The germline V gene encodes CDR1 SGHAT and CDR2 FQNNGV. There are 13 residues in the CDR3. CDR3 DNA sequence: TGTGCCAGCAGCTCCGCGGGCCAGGGCGAGCAGTACTTC. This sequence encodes CASSSAGQGEQYF. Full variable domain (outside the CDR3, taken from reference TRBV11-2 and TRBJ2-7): EAGVAQSPRYKIIEKRQSVAFWCNPISGHATLYWYQQILGQGPKLLIQFQNNGVVDDSQLPKDRFSAERLKGVDSTLKIQPAKLEDSAVYLCASSSAGQGEQYFGPGTRLTVT.